The entry that follows covers one TCR beta chain sequence. The sample comes from a study of liver allograft versus peripheral blood T cells. For the study at large: Repertoires from peripheral blood of liver transplant recipients were compared with those inside their transplanted livers.

The CDR3 loop spans 15 amino acids. Germline CDR1 reads SGHNT; CDR2 reads YYREEE (reference sequence). The V gene lost 6 bases and the J gene lost 7 bases, with 22 bases spanning the gap. TCRdb analysed the reads with MiXCR anew, one entry per CDR3 protein. The sample holds about 14,000 distinct CDR3 sequences, roughly 22% seen once. The TCR comes from a human patient who had a liver transplant. Some T cells may be supplied by the graft donor. The rearrangement joins TRBV5-4 to TRBJ1-2; tentatively, D is TRBD1 (6 bases). CDR3 in DNA: TGTGCCAGCACCCTACAGGGTGCGGGGGACTCTGGCTACACCTTC. It specifies CASTLQGAGDSGYTF.